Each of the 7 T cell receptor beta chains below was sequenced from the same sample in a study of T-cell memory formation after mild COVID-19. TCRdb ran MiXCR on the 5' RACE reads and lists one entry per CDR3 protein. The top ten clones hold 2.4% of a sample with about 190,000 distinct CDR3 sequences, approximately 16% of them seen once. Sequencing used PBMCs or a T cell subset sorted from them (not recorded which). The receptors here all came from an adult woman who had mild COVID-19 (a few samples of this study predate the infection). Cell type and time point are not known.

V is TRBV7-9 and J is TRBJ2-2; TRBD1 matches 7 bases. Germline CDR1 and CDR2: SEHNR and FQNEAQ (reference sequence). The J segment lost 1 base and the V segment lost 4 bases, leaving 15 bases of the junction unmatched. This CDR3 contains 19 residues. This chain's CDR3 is CASSSNRARTGMNTGELFF. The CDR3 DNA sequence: TGTGCCAGCAGCTCCAACCGGGCAAGGACAGGAATGAACACCGGGGAGCTGTTTTTT.

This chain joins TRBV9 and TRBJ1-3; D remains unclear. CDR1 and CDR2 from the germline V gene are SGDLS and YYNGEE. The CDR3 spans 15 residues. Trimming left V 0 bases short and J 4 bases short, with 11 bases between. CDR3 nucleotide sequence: TGTGCCAGCAGCGTAGGGGATGGGCGGGGAAACACCATATATTTT. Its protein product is CASSVGDGRGNTIYF.

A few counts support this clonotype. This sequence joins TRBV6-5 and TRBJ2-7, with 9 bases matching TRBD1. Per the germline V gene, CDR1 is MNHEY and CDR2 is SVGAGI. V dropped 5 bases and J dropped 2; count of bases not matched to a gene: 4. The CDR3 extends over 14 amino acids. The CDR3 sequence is CASSNGQGTYEQYF. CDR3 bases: TGTGCCAGCAGTAACGGACAGGGGACCTACGAGCAGTACTTC.

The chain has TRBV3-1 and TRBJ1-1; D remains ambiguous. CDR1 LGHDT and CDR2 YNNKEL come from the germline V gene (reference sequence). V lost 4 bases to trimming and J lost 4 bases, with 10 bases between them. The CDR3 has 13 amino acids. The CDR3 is CASSRARATEAFF. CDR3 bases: TGTGCCAGCAGCCGGGCGAGGGCCACTGAAGCTTTCTTT. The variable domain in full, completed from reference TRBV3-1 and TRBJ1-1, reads DTAVSQTPKYLVTQMGNDKSIKCEQNLGHDTMYWYKQDSKKFLKIMFSYNNKELIINETVPNRFSPKSPDKAHLNLHINSLELGDSAVYFCASSRARATEAFFGQGTRLTVV.

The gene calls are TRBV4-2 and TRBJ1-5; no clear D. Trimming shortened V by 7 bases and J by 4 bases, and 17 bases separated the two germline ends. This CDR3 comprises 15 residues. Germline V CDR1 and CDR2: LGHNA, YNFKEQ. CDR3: CASTTGVDLNQPQHF. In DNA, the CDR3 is TGTGCCAGCACCACCGGGGTAGACTTAAATCAGCCCCAGCATTTT.

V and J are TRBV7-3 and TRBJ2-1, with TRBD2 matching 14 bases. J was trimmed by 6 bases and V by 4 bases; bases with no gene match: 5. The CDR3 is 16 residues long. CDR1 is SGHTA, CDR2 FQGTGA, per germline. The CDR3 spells CASSSRGLAGANEQFF. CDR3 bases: TGTGCCAGCAGCTCACGGGGACTAGCGGGAGCCAATGAGCAGTTCTTC.

The CDR3 here is CASSEGGANYGYTF. The CDR3 DNA reads as TGTGCCAGCAGTGAAGGGGGGGCGAATTATGGCTACACCTTC. The chain joins TRBV6-1 to TRBJ1-2; D is possibly TRBD1 (6 bases). This CDR3 is 14 amino acids long. From germline, CDR1 is MNHNS and CDR2 SASEGT. V lost 1 base and J lost 5, with 11 bases in between.